This TCR beta chain emerged from a study of cytomegalovirus exposure and HLA in healthy donors. 60 Vbeta and 13 Jbeta primers were used in PCR. The table came from immunoSEQ multiplex PCR; TCRdb's copy has only in-frame clones and leaves some out. The sample has some 130,000 clones, 65% to 80% seen once. CDR3 size: 16 residues. Looked up from germline, CDR1 is SGHTS and CDR2 is YDEGEE. Trimming took 3 bases from V and 5 from J, leaving 20 bases between them. The sequenced sample consisted of PBMCs. The V and J genes are TRBV5-8 and TRBJ1-2; D not resolved. The receptor's source is a man aged 35 to 55 in good health and CMV-seropositive. The CDR3 protein is CASSSGVDISEYGYTF. The CDR3 DNA sequence: TGTGCCAGCAGCTCGGGAGTCGACATCTCCGAATATGGCTACACCTTC.